What follows are 2 T cell receptor beta chains derived from one specimen sequenced in a study of CD8+CD57+ T cells in acquired aplastic anemia. The template for TCR beta VDJ and CDR3 sequence profiling was genomic DNA. TCRdb processed the reads anew with MiXCR; each CDR3 protein has one entry. The sample contains under 200,000 distinct CDR3 sequences, roughly 48% of which appear only once. Sequencing was performed on sorted CD4+, CD8+, or CD8+CD57+ T cells (not recorded which) from PBMCs. The receptor set was obtained from a human donor in good health.

This clonotype was seen repeatedly, ten times or more. The V gene is TRBV10-1, the J gene TRBJ1-4; the D is unclear. The V end lost 0 bases, the J end lost 7 bases, and 6 bases lay between the germline ends. CDR1 WNHNN and CDR2 SYGVQD come from the germline V gene (reference sequence). The CDR3 contains 13 residues. Here the CDR3 DNA reads TGCGCCAGCAGTGAGTCGCAGAGTGAAAAACTGTTTTTT. Translating gives CASSESQSEKLFF.

The table lists this clonotype with a few counts. The rearrangement links TRBV24-1 to TRBJ1-6; D ambiguous. The germline CDR1 and CDR2 sequences are KGHDR and SFDVKD. V was clipped by 2 bases and J by 7 bases, with 8 bases between them. The CDR3 has 14 residues. CDR3 bases: TGTGCCACCAGTGATTCGACGGGAAATTCACCCCTCCACTTT. It specifies CATSDSTGNSPLHF.